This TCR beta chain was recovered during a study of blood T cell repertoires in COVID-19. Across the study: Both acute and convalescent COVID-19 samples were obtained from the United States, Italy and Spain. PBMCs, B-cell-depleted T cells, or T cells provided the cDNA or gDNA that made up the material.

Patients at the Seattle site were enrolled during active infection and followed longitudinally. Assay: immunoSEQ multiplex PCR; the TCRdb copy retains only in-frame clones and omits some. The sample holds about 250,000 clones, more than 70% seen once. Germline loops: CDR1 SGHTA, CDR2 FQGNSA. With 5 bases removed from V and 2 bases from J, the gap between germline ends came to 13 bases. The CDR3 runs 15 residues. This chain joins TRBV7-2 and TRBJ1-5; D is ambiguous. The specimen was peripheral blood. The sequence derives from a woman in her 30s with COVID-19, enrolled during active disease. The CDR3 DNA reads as TGTGCCAGCAGCGCCCCGGGGTACGGCAATCAGCCCCAGCATTTT. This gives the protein CASSAPGYGNQPQHF. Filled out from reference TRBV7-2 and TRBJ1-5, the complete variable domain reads GAGVSQSPSNKVTEKGKDVELRCDPISGHTALYWYRQSLGQGLEFLIYFQGNSAPDKSGLPSDRFSAERTGGSVSTLTIQRTQQEDSAVYLCASSAPGYGNQPQHFGDGTRLSIL.